A selection of T cell receptor beta chains follows, all from one sample in a study of blood T cell repertoires in COVID-19. TCRdb keeps only in-frame clones here, not all; method: immunoSEQ multiplex PCR. The sample records under 200,000 clones, approximately 91% being singletons. What was sequenced was peripheral blood. Source of these receptors: a man aged 18 to 30 with COVID-19, enrolled during active disease. Each CDR3 is given with its conserved first and last residue. D genes are given only for firm matches.

>TRBV19|TRBJ2-1|TRBD2
CASSIDLGTNYNEQFF
TGTGCCAGTAGTATAGATCTGGGGACTAACTACAATGAGCAGTTCTTC
>TRBV7-9|TRBJ2-1|TRBD2
CASSSPGGLDNEQFF
TGTGCCAGCAGCTCTCCCGGTGGACTAGACAATGAGCAGTTCTTC
>TRBV30|TRBJ1-4|-
CAWGEANNEKLLF
TGTGCCTGGGGGGAGGCGAATAATGAAAAACTGCTTTTT
>TRBV20-1|TRBJ1-1|-
CSASTGLINTEAFF
TGCAGTGCTAGTACAGGGTTGATTAACACTGAAGCTTTCTTT
>TRBV19|TRBJ2-7|-
CASSMVASLRQYF
TGTGCCAGTAGTATGGTCGCAAGCCTCCGGCAGTACTTC
>TRBV12-3/TRBV12-4|TRBJ2-7|TRBD2
CASSSGSYEQYF
TGTGCCAGCTCTAGCGGGAGCTACGAGCAGTACTTC
>TRBV11-2|TRBJ2-1|-
CASSFTRFDEQFF
TGTGCCAGCAGCTTTACTCGCTTCGATGAGCAGTTCTTC
>TRBV5-1|TRBJ1-6|TRBD1
CASSQDRGSYNSPLHF
TGCGCCAGCAGCCAAGACAGGGGGTCCTATAATTCACCCCTCCACTTT
>TRBV27|TRBJ2-7|TRBD1
CASSSDRGPYEQYF
TGTGCCAGCAGTTCCGACAGGGGACCCTACGAGCAGTACTTC
>TRBV7-8|TRBJ1-1|TRBD1
CASSLVTGQETMNTEAFF
TGTGCCAGCAGCTTAGTCACGGGACAGGAGACCATGAACACTGAAGCTTTCTTT
>TRBV28|TRBJ2-1|TRBD2
CASPSREGLAGVNEQFF
TGTGCCAGCCCAAGCAGGGAGGGACTAGCGGGAGTTAATGAGCAGTTCTTC
>TRBV28|TRBJ1-2|-
CASSSPHGGRNYGYTF
TGTGCCAGCAGTTCCCCCCACGGGGGGCGTAACTATGGCTACACCTTC
>TRBV7-9|TRBJ1-2|TRBD1
CASSRQQGVWYGYTF
TGTGCCAGCAGCCGCCAGCAGGGGGTTTGGTATGGCTACACCTTC
>TRBV2|TRBJ2-1|-
CASTPSNEQFF
TGTGCCAGCACTCCGAGCAATGAGCAGTTCTTC
>TRBV30|TRBJ1-3|-
CARRDSPGNTIYF
TGTGCCCGGCGAGACAGTCCTGGAAACACCATATATTTT
>TRBV9|TRBJ1-2|TRBD1
CASTSRLDQTGERSGYTF
TGTGCCAGCACCAGCCGGCTGGATCAGACAGGGGAGAGGAGTGGCTACACCTTC
>TRBV29-1|TRBJ1-2|-
CSASGVLYGGYTF
TGCAGCGCTTCCGGGGTACTCTATGGTGGCTACACCTTC